These 25 T cell receptor beta chains came from one sample sequenced in a study of siplizumab effects on memory and regulatory T cells. Assay used: immunoSEQ multiplex PCR; TCRdb lists only in-frame clones, some missing. This sample has approximately 70,000 clones; roughly nine tenths occur once, and the top ten carry roughly 29%. Source material: CD8+ T cells sorted from blood. The receptors were gathered from a human donor in good health.

The chain employs TRBV11-2 and TRBJ1-3, with D possibly TRBD1 on 6 matching bases. The CDR3 length is 16 residues. Germline V gene lookup returns CDR1 SGHAT and CDR2 FQNNGV. V was trimmed by 0 bases and J by 1 base, leaving 10 bases between them. The CDR3 DNA reads as TGTGCCAGCAGCTTAGATCGTAGGGGGTCTGGAAACACCATATATTTT. Translated: CASSLDRRGSGNTIYF.

The CDR3 loop reads CASSSGQLGEQFF. CDR3 coding DNA: TGTGCCAGCAGCTCCGGACAGCTTGGCGAGCAGTTCTTC. The V and J genes are TRBV5-6 and TRBJ2-1; a possible D gene is TRBD1 (6 bases). Germline lookup yields CDR1 SGHDT and CDR2 YYEEEE. The ends were cut back, 3 bases at V and 10 bases at J, with 14 bases in the middle. The CDR3 covers 13 residues.

This chain uses TRBV10-2 with TRBJ2-7; 7 bases are shared with TRBD1. Trimming at V came to 5 bases and at J to 3 bases, leaving 4 bases not matched to a gene. CDR1 and CDR2 (germline): WSHSY, SAAADI. This CDR3 spans 13 amino acids. The DNA of the CDR3 is TGCGCCAGCAGTTTGACAGGGAGCTACGAGCAGTACTTC. Encoded protein: CASSLTGSYEQYF.

This clone was observed a single time. The genes are TRBV9 and TRBJ1-2; 11 nucleotides align to TRBD1. Looked up from germline, CDR1 is SGDLS and CDR2 is YYNGEE. This CDR3 is 17 amino acids long. V was clipped by 3 bases and J by 2 bases; unmatched bases: 9. CDR3 nucleotide sequence: TGTGCCAGCAGCGGGCAGGACAGGGGGCTCTCCAACTATGGCTACACCTTC. This sequence encodes CASSGQDRGLSNYGYTF. Full variable domain (missing parts from reference TRBV9 and TRBJ1-2): DSGVTQTPKHLITATGQRVTLRCSPRSGDLSVYWYQQSLDQGLQFLIQYYNGEERAKGNILERFSAQQFPDLHSELNLSSLELGDSALYFCASSGQDRGLSNYGYTFGSGTRLTVV.

The CDR3 here is CASSPYDGYNEQFF. Here the CDR3 DNA reads TGCGCCAGCAGCCCCTATGACGGGTACAATGAGCAGTTCTTC. V is TRBV5-1 and J is TRBJ2-1; no clear D gene. In germline, CDR1 is SGHRS, CDR2 YFSETQ. This CDR3 contains 14 residues. Trimming removed 4 bases from V and 4 bases from J, with 12 bases in between.

In nucleotides, the CDR3 is TGTGCCAGCAGTGTCGCCGGGACAGCTCAAGAGACCCAGTACTTC. Protein sequence: CASSVAGTAQETQYF. The chain recombines TRBV25-1 with TRBJ2-5, with TRBD1 identical over 7 bases. The length of the CDR3 is 15 residues. Trimming removed 4 bases from V and 2 bases from J; junction bases left unmatched: 7. Germline values: CDR1 MGHDK, CDR2 SYGVNS.

As concerns this clone: Other DNA sequences in this sample translate to the same CDR3. The chain links TRBV27 to TRBJ1-1, with D tentatively TRBD1 (5 bases). The V gene lost 3 bases and the J gene lost 6 bases, with 8 bases spanning the gap. The CDR3 totals 12 residues. Germline V lookup: CDR1 MNHEY, CDR2 SMNVEV (reference sequence). CDR3 region: CASSFPGSEAFF. Written as DNA, the CDR3 is TGTGCCAGCAGTTTTCCAGGGTCTGAAGCTTTCTTT.

This chain joins TRBV10-3 and TRBJ2-1; 16 bases agree with TRBD2. The CDR3 length is 18 residues. Germline trimming cut 0 bases from V and 4 bases from J; bases unmatched to any gene: 3. The germline gives CDR1 ENHRY, CDR2 SYGVKD. Here the CDR3 reads CAISESGLAGGPYNEQFF. CDR3 sequence (DNA): TGTGCCATCAGTGAGTCGGGACTAGCGGGGGGGCCTTACAATGAGCAGTTCTTC.

This chain uses TRBV7-2 with TRBJ2-7; TRBD2 agrees at 7 bases. V shed 5 bases, J shed 4 bases, and the junction held 5 bases outside the gene matches. This CDR3 comprises 13 residues. Germline V gives CDR1 SGHTA, CDR2 FQGNSA. This CDR3 reads CASSPVGGYEQYF. The DNA for the CDR3 is TGTGCCAGCAGCCCGGTCGGGGGGTACGAGCAGTACTTC.

V and J are TRBV5-6 and TRBJ2-7; possible D gene TRBD2, 5 bases. The CDR3 loop spans 14 amino acids. Germline lookup yields CDR1 SGHDT and CDR2 YYEEEE. Trimming left V 0 bases short and J 3 bases short, with 10 bases between. This CDR3 reads CASSLGLKIYEQYF. For the CDR3, the DNA is TGTGCCAGCAGCTTGGGACTAAAAATCTACGAGCAGTACTTC. The full variable domain, in which reference TRBV5-6 and TRBJ2-7 provide the parts outside the CDR3, is DAGVTQSPTHLIKTRGQQVTLRCSPKSGHDTVSWYQQALGQGPQFIFQYYEEEERQRGNFPDRFSGHQFPNYSSELNVNALLLGDSALYLCASSLGLKIYEQYFGPGTRLTVT.

The chain links TRBV7-6 to TRBJ2-1; 8 nucleotides match TRBD2. Per germline, CDR1 SGHVS and CDR2 FNYEAQ. This CDR3 has 15 residues. The V gene end was trimmed by 4 bases and the J gene end by 3 bases; junction bases not matched to a gene: 5. The CDR3 protein is CASSWSGGHYNEQFF. The CDR3 bases are TGTGCCAGCAGCTGGAGCGGGGGCCACTACAATGAGCAGTTCTTC. The whole variable domain, remainder taken from reference TRBV7-6 and TRBJ2-1, is GAGVSQSPRYKVTKRGQDVALRCDPISGHVSLYWYRQALGQGPEFLTYFNYEAQQDKSGLPNDRFSAERPEGSISTLTIQRTEQRDSAMYRCASSWSGGHYNEQFFGPGTRLTVL.

The genes are TRBV11-2 and TRBJ1-3, with 8 bases identical to TRBD1. CDR1 SGHAT and CDR2 FQNNGV come from the germline V gene. CDR3 length equals 17 residues. V dropped 0 bases and J dropped 7; count of bases not matched to a gene: 11. In DNA, the CDR3 is TGTGCCAGCAGCTTAGATTTAGCCCAGGGGGCGACGAACACCATATATTTT. Its protein product is CASSLDLAQGATNTIYF.

This chain joins TRBV6-1 and TRBJ2-1; D gene unclear. V lost 1 base and J 7 bases, leaving 14 bases between the germline ends. Germline V gene lookup returns CDR1 MNHNS and CDR2 SASEGT. This CDR3 has 15 residues. Here the CDR3 reads CASSEDVGVPNEQFF. The CDR3 region has the DNA TGTGCCAGCAGTGAAGATGTTGGGGTGCCTAATGAGCAGTTCTTC.

The V call is TRBV4-1, the J call TRBJ2-7; D may be TRBD1 (6 bases). CDR3 length: 14 residues. The germline V gene has CDR1 MGHRA and CDR2 YSYEKL. V was cut by 3 bases and J by 4 bases, with 13 bases left in between. CDR3 residues: CASSHRDTAYEQYF. In DNA form, the CDR3 reads TGCGCCAGCAGCCACCGGGACACAGCATACGAGCAGTACTTC.

The genes are TRBV27 and TRBJ1-1, with D possibly TRBD1 on 5 matching bases. Per the germline V gene, CDR1 is MNHEY and CDR2 is SMNVEV (reference sequence). CDR3 length equals 15 residues. The V gene lost 2 bases and the J gene lost 1 base, with 11 bases spanning the gap. CDR3 nucleotide sequence: TGTGCCAGCAGTTTAGGAGGGGTGCGGAACACTGAAGCTTTCTTT. Translating it yields CASSLGGVRNTEAFF.

The V and J genes are TRBV7-9 and TRBJ2-1, with 7 bases identical to TRBD2. This CDR3 contains 15 residues. The germline V gene encodes CDR1 SEHNR and CDR2 FQNEAQ (reference sequence). The junction had 4 bases not matched to a gene; V was cut back by 3 bases and J by 2 bases. The CDR3 DNA follows: TGTGCCAGCAGCTTCGCGGGAGTGGCCTACAATGAGCAGTTCTTC. Protein sequence: CASSFAGVAYNEQFF.

This chain links TRBV7-8 with TRBJ2-1; 8 positions agree with TRBD2. This CDR3 is 16 amino acids long. Germline V gene sequence: CDR1 SGHVS, CDR2 FQNEAQ. The V segment lost 4 bases and the J segment 2 bases; nucleotides outside the gene matches: 7. CDR3 in DNA: TGTGCCAGCAGCTCCACTCGGGGGGGCCCCTACAATGAGCAGTTCTTC. Translation: CASSSTRGGPYNEQFF.

The rearrangement links TRBV10-3 to TRBJ1-1; D perhaps matches TRBD1 (5 bases). Germline CDR1 reads ENHRY; CDR2 reads SYGVKD. The CDR3 is 13 residues long. Trimming stripped 7 bases from V and 3 bases from J, with 12 bases between. CDR3 loop: CAIKTDYDTEAFF. CDR3 nucleotide sequence: TGTGCCATCAAGACAGATTACGACACTGAAGCTTTCTTT.

The chain combines TRBV7-9 with TRBJ2-5; D is uncertain. Per germline, CDR1 SEHNR and CDR2 FQNEAQ (reference sequence). V lost 1 base and J 0 bases, leaving 6 bases between the germline ends. This CDR3 region has 14 residues. Here the CDR3 DNA reads TGTGCCAGCAGCTTAGGGGAAAACCAAGAGACCCAGTACTTC. It yields the protein CASSLGENQETQYF.

This chain joins TRBV6-5 and TRBJ2-5; 7 nucleotides match TRBD2. Trimming took 1 base from V and 5 from J; bases not matched to a gene: 7. The CDR3 has 15 residues. Per the germline V gene, CDR1 is MNHEY and CDR2 is SVGAGI. DNA of the CDR3: TGTGCCAGCAGTTACTTTGGGGGGGGAGGGGAGACCCAGTACTTC. Translating it yields CASSYFGGGGETQYF.

The chain combines TRBV19 with TRBJ2-7; 10 bases match TRBD1. The CDR3 length is 15 residues. After removal of 7 bases from V and 5 bases from J, the junction contained 11 bases not matched to a gene. Germline V gene lookup returns CDR1 LNHDA and CDR2 SQIVND (reference sequence). CDR3 coding DNA: TGTGCCAGTACCCCCGGGAGACAGGGGGCCGACGAGCAGTACTTC. Its translation is CASTPGRQGADEQYF. The whole variable domain, filled in from reference TRBV19 and TRBJ2-7, reads DGGITQSPKYLFRKEGQNVTLSCEQNLNHDAMYWYRQDPGQGLRLIYYSQIVNDFQKGDIAEGYSVSREKKESFPLTVTSAQKNPTAFYLCASTPGRQGADEQYFGPGTRLTVT.

The V gene is TRBV19, the J gene TRBJ2-7, with TRBD1 as a possible D gene (5 bases). In germline, CDR1 is LNHDA, CDR2 SQIVND (reference sequence). The CDR3 loop spans 14 amino acids. Trimming stripped 1 base from V and 2 bases from J, with 9 bases between. This chain's CDR3 is CASSIVSGPYEQYF. In DNA, the CDR3 is TGTGCCAGTAGTATAGTCTCAGGGCCCTACGAGCAGTACTTC.

This chain joins TRBV9 and TRBJ2-5; tentative D call: TRBD2 (7 bases). The CDR3 runs 16 residues. V lost 0 bases and J 2 bases, leaving 14 bases between the germline ends. Looked up from germline, CDR1 is SGDLS and CDR2 is YYNGEE. The CDR3 loop is CASSVDGGQPQETQYF. CDR3 DNA sequence: TGTGCCAGCAGCGTAGACGGGGGGCAGCCTCAAGAGACCCAGTACTTC.

This rearrangement joins TRBV30 to TRBJ2-1; the D gene is possibly TRBD2 (5 bases). In germline, CDR1 is GTSNPN, CDR2 SVGIG (reference sequence). The CDR3 consists of 12 residues. V shed 0 bases and J shed 10 bases, with 10 bases lying between them. The CDR3 spells CAWSVFGNEQFF. Written as DNA, the CDR3 is TGTGCCTGGAGTGTGTTCGGGAACGAGCAGTTCTTC.

The J gene is TRBJ1-2, the V gene TRBV6-5; a weak D match, TRBD1 (5 bases). V shed 5 bases and J shed 4 bases, with 5 bases lying between them. CDR3 length equals 11 residues. The germline V gene has CDR1 MNHEY and CDR2 SVGAGI. CDR3 sequence: CASSDSYGYTF. The DNA of the CDR3 is TGTGCCAGCAGTGACAGCTATGGCTACACCTTC.